Shown below are 27 T cell receptor beta chains from a single sample sequenced in a study of identical twins. Via MiXCR, TCRdb re-called the 5' RACE reads, giving one row per CDR3 protein. The sample records some 440,000 distinct CDR3 sequences, 20% to 25% being singletons. This same sample was also part of a study on T cells expressing NK-cell markers.

The material sequenced was CD4+ T cells sorted from blood. The origin of the receptors is a young woman in good health.

This chain joins TRBV27 and TRBJ2-1; D may be TRBD1 (6 bases). The germline V gene encodes CDR1 MNHEY and CDR2 SMNVEV (reference sequence). This CDR3 has 16 amino acids. Trimming left V 1 base short and J 5 bases short, with 15 bases between. CDR3 sequence reads: CASSLFEDRLNNEQFF. In DNA, the CDR3 is TGTGCCAGCAGTTTATTCGAAGACAGGTTGAACAATGAGCAGTTCTTC.

J is TRBJ1-2 and V is TRBV5-1; 8 bases match TRBD1. V shed 4 bases and J 4 bases; nucleotides not matched to a gene: 6. CDR3 length: 14 amino acids. The germline V gene has CDR1 SGHRS and CDR2 YFSETQ. CDR3 nucleotides: TGCGCCAGCAGCAAGGGACAGGCGGCCTATGGCTACACCTTC. This sequence encodes CASSKGQAAYGYTF. Filled out from reference TRBV5-1 and TRBJ1-2, the complete variable domain reads KAGVTQTPRYLIKTRGQQVTLSCSPISGHRSVSWYQQTPGQGLQFLFEYFSETQRNKGNFPGRFSGRQFSNSRSEMNVSTLELGDSALYLCASSKGQAAYGYTFGSGTRLTVV.

The chain links TRBV7-9 to TRBJ1-5, with D uncertain. Germline CDR1 and CDR2: SEHNR and FQNEAQ (reference sequence). CDR3 length: 12 amino acids. V dropped 3 bases and J dropped 9 bases, with 9 bases sitting between them. The CDR3, as DNA: TGTGCCAGCAGCTTCGAACTCGGGCCCCAGCATTTT. It is translated as CASSFELGPQHF.

This clonotype has only a few counts. The chain links TRBV20-1 to TRBJ1-5; TRBD1 might be the D (5 bases). The CDR3 totals 13 residues. Germline V CDR1 and CDR2: DFQATT, SNEGSKA (reference sequence). V lost 5 bases to trimming and J lost 0 bases, with 8 bases between them. The CDR3 spells CSAGTYSNQPQHF. For the CDR3, the DNA is TGCAGTGCTGGGACGTATAGCAATCAGCCCCAGCATTTT.

This clonotype was observed a handful of times. The chain combines TRBV11-1 with TRBJ1-3, with a tentative D call TRBD1 (6 bases). Germline V CDR1 and CDR2: SGHAT, FQDESV (reference sequence). Trimming cost V 4 bases and J 3 bases, with 25 bases left between them. The CDR3 loop spans 19 amino acids. The CDR3 nucleotides are TGTGCCAGCAGCTCCCCCGGTGGGGGGGGCGCCGGTATTGGAAACACCATATATTTT. It is translated as CASSSPGGGGAGIGNTIYF.

This clonotype was detected ten times or more. V gene TRBV20-1 combines with J gene TRBJ2-7; 7 bases are shared with TRBD1. CDR3 size: 14 residues. Germline CDR1 is DFQATT and CDR2 is SNEGSKA (reference sequence). V lost 6 bases to trimming and J lost 3 bases; unmatched junction nucleotides: 11. CDR3 protein: CSAKTGVSYYEQYF. CDR3 DNA: TGCAGTGCCAAAACAGGGGTTTCCTACTACGAGCAGTACTTC.

Here the CDR3 reads CSARERAGGEGTQYF. Here the CDR3 DNA reads TGCAGTGCTAGAGAGAGAGCGGGGGGGGAGGGCACGCAGTATTTT. The chain links TRBV20-1 to TRBJ2-3, with 10 bases matching TRBD2. CDR1 is DFQATT, CDR2 SNEGSKA, per germline (reference sequence). V dropped 0 bases and J dropped 9; count of bases not matched to a gene: 9. The CDR3 covers 15 residues.

As to this clonotype: One end of the junction is discordant with germline, which a read error may explain. The V call is TRBV6-1, the J call TRBJ2-7, with D possibly being TRBD2 (6 bases). The CDR3 runs to 15 residues. Looked up from germline, CDR1 is MNHNS and CDR2 is SASEGT. CDR3 amino acids: CASSGAGGDAYEQHF. The CDR3 DNA sequence: TGTGCCAGCAGTGGCGCTGGAGGGGATGCCTACGAGCAGCACTTC.

This clonotype was seen a few times. The chain has TRBV18 and TRBJ2-7; 8 nucleotides line up with TRBD1. The CDR3 length is 14 residues. Germline CDR1 is KGHSH and CDR2 is LQKENI. The V and J ends lost 8 bases and 2 bases, in that order; junction bases with no gene match: 8. This CDR3 is CASQGDRYTYEQYF. Here the CDR3 DNA reads TGTGCCAGCCAGGGGGACAGGTATACCTACGAGCAGTACTTC.

The rearrangement joins TRBV12-3 or TRBV12-4 to TRBJ2-3; no definite D call. This CDR3 spans 15 amino acids. V was pared by 6 bases and J by 2 bases, with 15 bases between. The DNA for the CDR3 is TGTGCCAGCAGACTGACTTCGGGCAACACAGATACGCAGTATTTT. Its protein product is CASRLTSGNTDTQYF.

J is TRBJ2-1 and V is TRBV19; 8 bases are a match to TRBD1. V lost 5 bases to trimming and J lost 14 bases; unmatched junction nucleotides: 5. The germline gives CDR1 LNHDA, CDR2 SQIVND (reference sequence). The CDR3 sequence is 11 residues long. The CDR3 region is CASSFRTGKFF. The CDR3 DNA is TGTGCCAGTAGTTTCCGGACAGGGAAGTTCTTC.

This clonotype turned up a few times. This rearrangement joins TRBV5-1 to TRBJ2-1, with 11 bases identical to TRBD2. CDR3 length equals 15 residues. The germline V gene encodes CDR1 SGHRS and CDR2 YFSETQ. The ends lost 4 bases at V and 9 bases at J; junction bases unmatched: 9. Here the CDR3 reads CASSQLAGDPVEQFF. The CDR3 coding sequence is TGCGCCAGCAGCCAACTAGCGGGAGATCCGGTTGAGCAGTTCTTC.

This clonotype was counted between two and nine times. This chain connects TRBV6-2 or TRBV6-3 to TRBJ2-3, with 9 bases that match TRBD1. This CDR3 spans 16 amino acids. Per the germline V gene, CDR1 is MNHEY and CDR2 is SVGEGT. V lost 1 base, J lost 4 bases, and 6 bases stayed unmatched. The CDR3 region has the DNA TGTGCCAGCAGTTACTTTTCGAGGACAGGGGCAGATACGCAGTATTTT. It specifies CASSYFSRTGADTQYF.

The rearrangement links TRBV19 to TRBJ2-2; D perhaps matches TRBD2 (6 bases). This CDR3 contains 14 residues. The V end lost 7 bases, the J end lost 6 bases, and 15 bases lay between the germline ends. Germline loops: CDR1 LNHDA, CDR2 SQIVND (reference sequence). The CDR3 nucleotides read TGTGCCAGTAAAAACCGGGAGAGGGCCGGGGAGCTGTTTTTT. The encoded protein is CASKNRERAGELFF.

This clonotype was counted between two and nine times. The gene calls are TRBV29-1 and TRBJ2-4; the D is unclear. The CDR3 consists of 14 residues. V lost 4 bases, J lost 0 bases, and 10 bases lay in between. Germline assignment: CDR1 SQVTM and CDR2 ANQGSEA. CDR3 coding DNA: TGCAGCGTTGGAACCTATTTAGCCAAAAACATTCAGTACTTC. This encodes CSVGTYLAKNIQYF.

This clonotype occurred a few times. The J gene is TRBJ2-1, the V gene TRBV25-1; 7 nucleotides match TRBD2. The CDR3 spans 15 residues. The V gene's germline CDR1 is MGHDK and CDR2 SYGVNS. Unmatched junction bases numbered 11, after V lost 3 bases and J lost 9 bases. For the CDR3, the DNA is TGTGCCAGCAGTGACCACCGACTAGCCTCGGTTGAGCAGTTCTTC. Translation gives CASSDHRLASVEQFF.

This chain links TRBV25-1 with TRBJ2-7, with 8 bases that match TRBD1. Per the germline V gene, CDR1 is MGHDK and CDR2 is SYGVNS. The CDR3 runs to 12 residues. Trimming at V came to 8 bases and at J to 5 bases, leaving 5 bases not matched to a gene. CDR3 amino acids: CASGDRPHEQYF. The CDR3 nucleotides are TGTGCCAGCGGGGACAGGCCCCACGAGCAGTACTTC.

J is TRBJ2-2 and V is TRBV20-1, with a weak D call TRBD1 (5 bases). Trimming pared 6 bases from V and 3 bases from J, leaving 14 bases between. Germline assignment: CDR1 DFQATT and CDR2 SNEGSKA (reference sequence). The CDR3 contains 14 residues. Here the CDR3 reads CSAYRQYDTGELFF. The CDR3 bases are TGCAGTGCCTATCGACAGTATGACACCGGGGAGCTGTTTTTT.

This clonotype came up a few times. V and J are TRBV5-1 and TRBJ2-1; unclear D gene. Per germline, CDR1 SGHRS and CDR2 YFSETQ. V gave up 0 bases and J gave up 5 bases, with 9 bases separating them. CDR3 length: 14 residues. The chain's CDR3 is CASSLEIRNNEQFF. The DNA of the CDR3 is TGCGCCAGCAGCTTGGAGATCCGAAACAATGAGCAGTTCTTC.

The chain joins TRBV11-2 to TRBJ1-2, with 7 bases that match TRBD1. CDR1 and CDR2 from the germline V gene are SGHAT and FQNNGV. This CDR3 has 14 residues. Trimming took 0 bases from V and 8 from J; bases not matched to a gene: 6. The DNA of the CDR3 is TGTGCCAGCAGCTTAGATGAGGGACAGATCGGCTACACCTTC. Protein: CASSLDEGQIGYTF.

The chain carries TRBV7-6 and TRBJ2-3; 7 bases align to TRBD2. CDR3 length: 15 residues. J gave up 3 bases and V 1 base, and 4 bases lay outside the gene matches. The germline gives CDR1 SGHVS, CDR2 FNYEAQ. The CDR3 DNA follows: TGTGCCAGCAGCTTAGATTTACTAGCGACAGATACGCAGTATTTT. It translates to CASSLDLLATDTQYF.

The genes are TRBV20-1 and TRBJ2-7; tentative D call: TRBD2 (6 bases). V lost 0 bases and J lost 0, with 9 bases in between. Germline V gene sequence: CDR1 DFQATT, CDR2 SNEGSKA (reference sequence). The CDR3 loop spans 14 amino acids. CDR3 residues: CSARDSGVSYEQYF. The CDR3 DNA is TGCAGTGCTAGAGATAGCGGAGTCTCCTACGAGCAGTACTTC.

This clonotype was seen ten or more times. The chain links TRBV12-3 or TRBV12-4 to TRBJ2-3, with D hard to call. Trimming pared 1 base from V and 4 bases from J, leaving 6 bases between. CDR3 length: 13 residues. As DNA, the CDR3 is TGTGCCAGCAGTTTAGGCATGGCAGATACGCAGTATTTT. Translating gives CASSLGMADTQYF.

This clonotype was found a few times. The chain joins TRBV5-1 to TRBJ2-1, with 11 bases lining up with TRBD2. The germline V gene has CDR1 SGHRS and CDR2 YFSETQ. CDR3 length: 14 residues. J was trimmed by 7 bases and V by 5 bases; bases with no gene match: 5. The chain's CDR3 is CASRLAGERNEQFF. In DNA form, the CDR3 reads TGCGCCAGCAGACTAGCGGGAGAAAGGAATGAGCAGTTCTTC.

This clonotype was counted between two and nine times. The V gene is TRBV6-1, the J gene TRBJ2-2, with TRBD1 matching 7 bases. The V gene end was trimmed by 8 bases and the J gene end by 2 bases; junction bases not matched to a gene: 11. The CDR3 is made up of 16 amino acids. Per germline, CDR1 MNHNS and CDR2 SASEGT. The CDR3: CASLPRDRQNTGELFF. CDR3 nucleotides: TGTGCCAGCTTACCCAGGGACAGACAAAACACCGGGGAGCTGTTTTTT.

This clonotype was counted at least ten times. At one end the junction does not follow the germline gene, possibly because of a read error. V and J are TRBV5-1 and TRBJ2-3; D unresolved. CDR1 SGHRS and CDR2 YFSETQ come from the germline V gene. This CDR3 has 13 residues. Here the CDR3 reads CASSSSSTDTQYF. The CDR3, as DNA: TGTGCCAGCAGTTCATCTAGCACAGATACGCAGTATTTT.

The chain joins TRBV4-3 to TRBJ1-2; TRBD1 agrees at 7 bases. CDR1 is LGHNA and CDR2 is YSLEER in the germline V gene. The V and J ends lost 4 bases and 3 bases, in that order; junction bases with no gene match: 8. The CDR3 sequence is 15 residues long. The CDR3 sequence: CASSRGTQGHYGYTF. CDR3 sequence (DNA): TGCGCCAGCAGCCGCGGAACACAGGGGCACTATGGCTACACCTTC.